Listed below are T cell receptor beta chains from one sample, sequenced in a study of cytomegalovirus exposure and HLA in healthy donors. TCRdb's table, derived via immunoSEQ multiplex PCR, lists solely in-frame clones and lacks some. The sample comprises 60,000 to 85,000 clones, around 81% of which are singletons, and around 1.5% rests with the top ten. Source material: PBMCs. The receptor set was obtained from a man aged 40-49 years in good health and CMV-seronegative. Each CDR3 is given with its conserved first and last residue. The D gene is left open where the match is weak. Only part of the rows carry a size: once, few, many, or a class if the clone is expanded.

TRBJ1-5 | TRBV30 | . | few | TGTGCCTGGAGCGTTAGCAATCAGCCCCAGCATTTT | CAWSVSNQPQHF
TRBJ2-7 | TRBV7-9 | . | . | TGTTCCAGCAGCTCCTTCTACGAGCAGTACTTC | CSSSSFYEQYF
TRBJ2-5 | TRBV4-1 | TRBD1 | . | TGCGCCAGCAGCCAAGGTCCTAGCTCCAGGGGGGAGACCCAGTACTTC | CASSQGPSSRGETQYF
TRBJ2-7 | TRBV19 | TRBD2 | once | TGTGCCAGTAGTCCTCTAGCGGGATTTTACGAGCAGTACTTC | CASSPLAGFYEQYF
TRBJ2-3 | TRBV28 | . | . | TGTGCCAGCAGTTTAATCCAAGATACGCAGTATTTT | CASSLIQDTQYF
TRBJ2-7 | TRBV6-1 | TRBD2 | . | TGTGCCAGCAGTGAAATTGGGAATAGCGGGAGGAACGAGCAGTACTTC | CASSEIGNSGRNEQYF
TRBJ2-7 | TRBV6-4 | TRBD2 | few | TGTGCCAGCAGTGATGGGACTAGCGGAGCGAGGGGGGCCGAGCAGTACTTC | CASSDGTSGARGAEQYF
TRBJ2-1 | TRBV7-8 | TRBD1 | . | TGTGCCAGCAAAGGACAGGGTCTATGGAATGAGCAGTTCTTC | CASKGQGLWNEQFF
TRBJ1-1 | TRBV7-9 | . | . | TGTGCCAGCAGCTTAGGTCAGGCGAACACTGAAGCTTTCTTT | CASSLGQANTEAFF
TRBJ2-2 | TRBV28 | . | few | TGTGCCAGCAGTCTTCAGGGAATATCCGGGGAGCTGTTTTTT | CASSLQGISGELFF
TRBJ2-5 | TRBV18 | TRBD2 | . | TGTGCCAGCTCACCAAATTTCGCGGGAGTCGATGAGACCCAGTACTTC | CASSPNFAGVDETQYF
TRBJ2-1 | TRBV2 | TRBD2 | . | TGTGCCAGCAGACAGCGGGACCTCTCCTACAATGAGCAGTTCTTC | CASRQRDLSYNEQFF
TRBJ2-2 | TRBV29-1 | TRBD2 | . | TGCAGCGTTGTTAGGGACTACAACACCGGGGAGCTGTTTTTT | CSVVRDYNTGELFF
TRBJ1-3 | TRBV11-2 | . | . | TGTGCCAGCAGCTCTCAGGGAGGAAACACCATATATTTT | CASSSQGGNTIYF
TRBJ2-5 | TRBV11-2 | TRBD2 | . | TGTGCCAGCAGCTTAACGGGGCTAGCGGGACAAGAGACCCAGTACTTC | CASSLTGLAGQETQYF
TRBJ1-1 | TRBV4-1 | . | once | TGCGCCAGCAGCCAAGATATGATTGTCAGGGTCATGGGGAACACTGAAGCTTTCTTT | CASSQDMIVRVMGNTEAFF
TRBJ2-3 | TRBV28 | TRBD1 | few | TGTGCCAGCAGCTTCAACAGGGGTAACACAGATACGCAGTATTTT | CASSFNRGNTDTQYF
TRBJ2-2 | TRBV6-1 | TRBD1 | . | TGTGCCAGCAGTGCCGACAGGGGGCTGAACACCGGGGAGCTGTTTTTT | CASSADRGLNTGELFF
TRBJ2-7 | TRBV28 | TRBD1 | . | TGTGCCAGCAGTGTCGACAGGGCAGACTACGAGCAGTACTTC | CASSVDRADYEQYF
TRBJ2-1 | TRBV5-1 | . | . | TGCGCCAGCAGCTTCGGTGGTCTAGTCGCTGTCAATGAGCAGTTCTTC | CASSFGGLVAVNEQFF
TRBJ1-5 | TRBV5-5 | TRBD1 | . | TGTGCCAGCAGCTCCGGGACAGGGGGACGGCAGCCCCAGCATTTT | CASSSGTGGRQPQHF
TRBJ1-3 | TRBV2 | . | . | TGTGCCAGCAGTGATTACAGCTCTGGAAACACCATATATTTT | CASSDYSSGNTIYF
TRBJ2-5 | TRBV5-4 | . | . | TGTGCCAGCAGCTTGGGCCTGACAGACCTTGGAGAGACCCAGTACTTC | CASSLGLTDLGETQYF
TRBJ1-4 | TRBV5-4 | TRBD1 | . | TGTGCCAGCAGCTCCGGGACAGGTTATGAAAAACTGTTTTTT | CASSSGTGYEKLFF
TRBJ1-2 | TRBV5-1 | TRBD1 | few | TGCGCCAGCAGCTTGGAAGGGGGCATTGGTGGCTACACCTTC | CASSLEGGIGGYTF
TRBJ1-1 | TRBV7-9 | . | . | TGTGCCAGCAGCTTAACAGGCGGGAACACTGAAGCTTTCTTT | CASSLTGGNTEAFF
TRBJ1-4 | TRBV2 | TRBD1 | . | TGTGCCAGCAGAGAACAGGGGGATTGGGGTGAAAAACTGTTTTTT | CASREQGDWGEKLFF
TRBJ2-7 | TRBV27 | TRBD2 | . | TGTGCCAGCAGCCGTACTAGCGGAGCTCCCTACGAGCAGTACTTC | CASSRTSGAPYEQYF
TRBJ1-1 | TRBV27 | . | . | TGTGCCAGCAGTTCCCTTTCATTGCGGACTGAAGCTTTCTTT | CASSSLSLRTEAFF
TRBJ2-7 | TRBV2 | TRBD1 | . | TGTGCCAGCAGGAAACAGGGGGCAGGCGACGAGCAGTACTTC | CASRKQGAGDEQYF
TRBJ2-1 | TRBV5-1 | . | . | TGCGCCAGCAGGGTACAAGGCCCCGGGAATGAGCAGTTCTTC | CASRVQGPGNEQFF
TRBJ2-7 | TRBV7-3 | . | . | TGTGCCAGCAGCCCATCTGGCGGGGTAACCTACGAGCAGTACTTC | CASSPSGGVTYEQYF
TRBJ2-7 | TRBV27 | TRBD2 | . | TGTGCCAGCAGTTTTCGGACTAGCGGGAGCTCGTCCTACGAGCAGTACTTC | CASSFRTSGSSSYEQYF
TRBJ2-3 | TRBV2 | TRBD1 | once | TGTGCCAGCAGTACTCAGACAGGGGCAGATACGCAGTATTTT | CASSTQTGADTQYF
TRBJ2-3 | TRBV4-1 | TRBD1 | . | TGCGCCAGCAGCGTTAAGACAGGGGGCAGGTTCGATACGCAGTATTTT | CASSVKTGGRFDTQYF
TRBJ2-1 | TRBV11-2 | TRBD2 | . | TGTGCCAGCAGCTTAGGTATTGCACTAGCGACCGATGAGCAGTTCTTC | CASSLGIALATDEQFF
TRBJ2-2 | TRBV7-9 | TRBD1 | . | TGTGCCAGCAGTCGAGATGAAGGACAGGGGAACACCGGGGAGCTGTTTTTT | CASSRDEGQGNTGELFF
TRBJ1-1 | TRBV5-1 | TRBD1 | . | TGCGCCAGCAGCTTGGCCGTCTCCAGGGGGCTGCTCCTGGGGACTGAAGCTTTCTTT | CASSLAVSRGLLLGTEAFF
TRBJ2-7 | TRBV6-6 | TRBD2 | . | TGTGCCAGCAGTTACCAGGCCAGCGGGAAAATCTACGAGCAGTACTTC | CASSYQASGKIYEQYF
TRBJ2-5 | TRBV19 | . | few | TGTGCCAGTAGTATAGATCATCAGGAGACCCAGTACTTC | CASSIDHQETQYF
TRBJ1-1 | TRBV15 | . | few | TGTGCCACCAGCAGACTCCGAGGAGCTGAAGCTTTCTTT | CATSRLRGAEAFF
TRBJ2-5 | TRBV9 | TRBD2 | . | TGTGCCAGCAGCGTAGAAGTTTCTAGCGGGAGGGAGACCCAGTACTTC | CASSVEVSSGRETQYF
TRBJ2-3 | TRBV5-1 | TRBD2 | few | TGCGCCAGCAGCTTGGGTGCTAGCGGATTCACAGATACGCAGTATTTT | CASSLGASGFTDTQYF
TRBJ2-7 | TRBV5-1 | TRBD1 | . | TGCGCCAGCAGCTTGGCCTTAACAGACAGGGGGCAAGGCGAGCAGTACTTC | CASSLALTDRGQGEQYF
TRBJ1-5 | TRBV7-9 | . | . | TGTGCCAGCAGCTTTTCGGGGAGGCAGCCCCAGCATTTT | CASSFSGRQPQHF
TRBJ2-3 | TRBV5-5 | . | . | TGTGCCAGCAGCGCGGGACAGCTAAAATGGGATACGCAGTATTTT | CASSAGQLKWDTQYF
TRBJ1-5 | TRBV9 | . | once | TGTGCCAGCAGCTACTTACCCGATAGCAATCAGCCCCAGCATTTT | CASSYLPDSNQPQHF
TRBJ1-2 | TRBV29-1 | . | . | TGCAGCGTTGGCGGGCAGAACTATGGCTACACCTTC | CSVGGQNYGYTF
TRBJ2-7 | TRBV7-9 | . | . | TGTGCCAGCAGCATAAGGGAGGAAGTGCAGTACTTC | CASSIREEVQYF
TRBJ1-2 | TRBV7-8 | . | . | TGTGCCAGCAGCTTAGGGCATCTCTCTAACTATGGCTACACCTTC | CASSLGHLSNYGYTF